The next 27 T cell receptor beta chains were all read from a single sample in a study of CD8 T cells in ankylosing spondylitis. TCRdb re-analysed the 5' RACE reads in MiXCR, keeping a single row per CDR3 protein. In the table there are approximately 130,000 distinct CDR3 sequences, approximately 10% of which are singletons. The sequenced sample was blood, either unsorted or a sorted T cell fraction (not recorded which). The receptor set was obtained from a female donor with ankylosing spondylitis or in good health (not recorded which).

This clonotype was observed many times. The chain joins TRBV28 to TRBJ2-2, with 7 bases matching TRBD2. After removal of 10 bases from V and 3 bases from J, the junction contained 8 bases not matched to a gene. Germline V gene data show CDR1 as MDHEN and CDR2 as SYDVKM. The CDR3 length is 14 residues. The CDR3 DNA sequence: TGTGCCACCAAGGGCGGGGGTTACACCGGGGAGCTGTTTTTT. This sequence encodes CATKGGGYTGELFF.

This clonotype turned up a few times. The chain combines TRBV18 with TRBJ2-7; TRBD1 aligns across 9 bases. This CDR3 region has 18 residues. V trimming: 4 bases; J trimming: 1 base; junction bases outside the gene matches: 14. Looked up from germline, CDR1 is KGHSH and CDR2 is LQKENI. The CDR3 reads CASSRGTGLRLRSYEQYF. The CDR3 bases are TGTGCCAGCTCACGTGGGACAGGGCTTCGACTTAGGTCCTACGAGCAGTACTTC.

This clonotype was picked up many times. This sequence joins TRBV5-1 and TRBJ2-1; D gene ambiguous. Germline CDR1 reads SGHRS; CDR2 reads YFSETQ. This CDR3 is built from 14 residues. Trimming left V 4 bases short and J 5 bases short, with 13 bases between. In DNA form, the CDR3 reads TGCGCCAGCAGCGTGGGCGATCACAACAATGAGCAGTTCTTC. This translates into CASSVGDHNNEQFF. The entire variable domain, with the rest obtained from reference TRBV5-1 and TRBJ2-1, is as follows: KAGVTQTPRYLIKTRGQQVTLSCSPISGHRSVSWYQQTPGQGLQFLFEYFSETQRNKGNFPGRFSGRQFSNSRSEMNVSTLELGDSALYLCASSVGDHNNEQFFGPGTRLTVL.

This clonotype was seen only a few times. The chain couples TRBV28 to TRBJ2-1; TRBD2 aligns across 14 bases. J lost 10 bases, V lost 6 bases, and 2 bases had no gene match. Germline V gene data show CDR1 as MDHEN and CDR2 as SYDVKM. The CDR3 length is 13 residues. CDR3 nucleotide sequence: TGTGCCAGCAGATGGACTAGCGGGGGGGAGCAGTTCTTC. Protein sequence: CASRWTSGGEQFF. The full variable domain, completed using reference TRBV28 and TRBJ2-1, is DVKVTQSSRYLVKRTGEKVFLECVQDMDHENMFWYRQDPGLGLRLIYFSYDVKMKEKGDIPEGYSVSREKKERFSLILESASTNQTSMYLCASRWTSGGEQFFGPGTRLTVL.

There are many counts of this clonotype. This chain connects TRBV6-6 to TRBJ1-3; D is unresolved. The length of the CDR3 is 12 residues. V lost 10 bases to trimming and J lost 0 bases, with 7 bases between them. The germline V gene has CDR1 MNHNY and CDR2 SVGAGI (reference sequence). CDR3 sequence (DNA): TGTGCCACCCAGAGCTCTGGAAACACCATATATTTT. Protein product: CATQSSGNTIYF.

Ten or more counts support this clonotype. This chain links TRBV10-3 with TRBJ1-1; tentative D call: TRBD1 (6 bases). This CDR3 region has 16 residues. The germline V and J ends were trimmed by 0 bases and 3 bases, with 14 bases remaining between them. Germline V lookup: CDR1 ENHRY, CDR2 SYGVKD. Written as DNA, the CDR3 is TGTGCCATCAGTGAGTCTATGGGGGGCGCGGACACTGAAGCTTTCTTT. It codes for CAISESMGGADTEAFF.

The J gene is TRBJ2-7, the V gene TRBV4-1; TRBD2 matches at 9 bases. Germline-derived CDR1 and CDR2 are MGHRA and YSYEKL. Trimming took 4 bases from V and 1 from J; bases not matched to a gene: 5. The CDR3 sequence is 15 residues long. The CDR3: CASSPERGESYEQYF. The CDR3 region has the DNA TGCGCCAGCAGCCCTGAGCGGGGGGAGTCCTACGAGCAGTACTTC.

This clonotype was seen at least ten times. V and J are TRBV20-1 and TRBJ1-1; no reliable D call. The CDR3 consists of 9 residues. CDR1 and CDR2 from the germline V gene are DFQATT and SNEGSKA (reference sequence). V lost 6 bases and J lost 6, with 5 bases in between. CDR3 sequence (DNA): TGCAGTGCGTGGGCTGAAGCTTTCTTT. Translating gives CSAWAEAFF.

Ten or more counts support this clonotype. V and J are TRBV7-2 and TRBJ2-1; D unclear. V was shortened by 3 bases and J by 5 bases, with 11 bases between the two germline ends. Germline CDR1 SGHTA, CDR2 FQGNSA. The CDR3 covers 14 residues. Here the CDR3 reads CASSFGLANNEQFF. The CDR3 DNA sequence: TGTGCCAGCAGCTTCGGTTTAGCAAACAATGAGCAGTTCTTC.

The table lists this clonotype with many counts. The chain employs TRBV4-2 and TRBJ2-7; TRBD2 might be the D (6 bases). The CDR3 sequence is 16 residues long. Trimming removed 0 bases at V and 2 bases at J, with 14 bases between. Germline CDR1 reads LGHNA; CDR2 reads YNFKEQ. The CDR3 sequence is CASSQDGTSSAYEQYF. CDR3 sequence (DNA): TGTGCCAGCAGCCAAGATGGGACTTCATCCGCCTACGAGCAGTACTTC.

This chain connects TRBV7-3 to TRBJ2-2, with D possibly matching TRBD2 (5 bases). Trimming took off 2 bases at V and 6 bases at J, with 16 bases between the two ends. Germline V gene sequence: CDR1 SGHTA, CDR2 FQGTGA. This CDR3 spans 16 amino acids. The CDR3 protein is CASSLRPQAASGELFF. The CDR3 nucleotides are TGTGCCAGCAGCTTACGACCCCAAGCGGCTTCCGGGGAGCTGTTTTTT.

This clonotype showed up many times. The chain carries TRBV5-1 and TRBJ2-5; D is uncertain. This CDR3 spans 15 amino acids. The germline V and J ends were trimmed by 3 bases and 4 bases, with 16 bases remaining between them. Germline V gives CDR1 SGHRS, CDR2 YFSETQ. This CDR3 is CASSSGSAARETQYF. CDR3 nucleotides: TGCGCCAGCAGCTCGGGTTCCGCCGCGAGAGAGACCCAGTACTTC.

This clonotype was seen repeatedly, ten times or more. The V call is TRBV29-1, the J call TRBJ1-1; D ambiguous. Trimming pared 6 bases from V and 0 bases from J, leaving 8 bases between. This CDR3 contains 12 residues. Germline CDR1 SQVTM, CDR2 ANQGSEA. The CDR3 loop reads CSVQRVNTEAFF. The CDR3 DNA follows: TGCAGCGTGCAGAGGGTGAACACTGAAGCTTTCTTT.

V usage is TRBV12-3 or TRBV12-4 and J usage is TRBJ2-4; no clear D. V was shortened by 6 bases and J by 0 bases, with 12 bases between the two germline ends. This CDR3 has 15 residues. CDR3 DNA sequence: TGTGCCAGCAGAGCCCAGGATGTAGCCAAAAACATTCAGTACTTC. Encoded protein: CASRAQDVAKNIQYF.

The chain uses TRBV7-9 and TRBJ2-3; maybe TRBD2 (5 bases). CDR1 is SEHNR and CDR2 is FQNEAQ in the germline V gene (reference sequence). The V end lost 4 bases, the J end lost 2 bases, and 13 bases lay between the germline ends. The CDR3 contains 15 residues. CDR3 sequence reads: CASSSRRRATDTQYF. The CDR3 nucleotides are TGTGCCAGCAGCTCCCGACGGCGGGCCACAGATACGCAGTATTTT.

The rearrangement joins TRBV20-1 to TRBJ2-7; the D call may be TRBD1 or TRBD2 (6 bases each). This CDR3 contains 17 residues. Germline CDR1 and CDR2: DFQATT and SNEGSKA (reference sequence). Trimming took off 4 bases at V and 2 bases at J, with 24 bases between the two ends. The CDR3 reads CSAIVGVEGGGPYEQYF. The CDR3 DNA reads TGCAGTGCTATCGTCGGAGTTGAAGGAGGGGGACCCTACGAGCAGTACTTC.

Many counts were recorded for this clonotype. The genes are TRBV29-1 and TRBJ2-5; the D is unclear. The CDR3 length is 12 residues. Trimming cost V 4 bases and J 5 bases, with 11 bases left between them. The germline gives CDR1 SQVTM, CDR2 ANQGSEA. CDR3 bases: TGCAGCGTTGTTGCGGTGGGGGAGACCCAGTACTTC. This sequence encodes CSVVAVGETQYF.

This clonotype was found many times. CDR3 loop: CASVLQPPNTEAFF. The CDR3 nucleotides are TGTGCCAGCGTCTTACAGCCACCAAACACTGAAGCTTTCTTT. The chain couples TRBV12-3 or TRBV12-4 to TRBJ1-1; D gene ambiguous. CDR3 length: 14 amino acids. The V gene lost 8 bases and the J gene lost 2 bases, with 15 bases spanning the gap.

This clonotype has ten or more counts. The V and J genes are TRBV20-1 and TRBJ2-7; TRBD2 agrees at 11 bases. The junction had 6 bases not matched to a gene; V was cut back by 1 base and J by 1 base. Germline CDR1 and CDR2: DFQATT and SNEGSKA (reference sequence). The CDR3 consists of 16 residues. The CDR3 spells CSARGPGLAASYEQYF. DNA of the CDR3: TGCAGTGCTAGAGGCCCGGGACTAGCGGCATCCTACGAGCAGTACTTC.

The chain uses TRBV3-1 and TRBJ2-7; D is ambiguous. This CDR3 has 13 amino acids. V shed 6 bases and J shed 5 bases, with 14 bases lying between them. Germline V gene data show CDR1 as LGHDT and CDR2 as YNNKEL (reference sequence). The DNA for the CDR3 is TGTGCCAGCAGTTACGGTCTAGACCACGAGCAGTACTTC. It is translated as CASSYGLDHEQYF.

This clonotype showed up many times. This rearrangement joins TRBV29-1 to TRBJ1-4; D remains unclear. The CDR3 runs 13 residues. The V gene's germline CDR1 is SQVTM and CDR2 ANQGSEA. V dropped 4 bases and J dropped 7 bases, with 13 bases sitting between them. The CDR3 is CSVAGVEVEKLFF. The CDR3 nucleotides are TGCAGCGTTGCCGGCGTTGAGGTTGAAAAACTGTTTTTT.

The V gene is TRBV7-9, the J gene TRBJ1-1; D remains ambiguous. CDR3 length equals 14 residues. V was shortened by 2 bases and J by 3 bases, with 10 bases between the two germline ends. Per germline, CDR1 SEHNR and CDR2 FQNEAQ (reference sequence). The CDR3 is CASSLQQADTEAFF. DNA for the CDR3: TGTGCCAGCAGCTTACAGCAGGCGGACACTGAAGCTTTCTTT.

This clonotype was observed many times. The chain joins TRBV19 to TRBJ1-5; 7 bases match TRBD1. The trim removed 4 bases at V and 3 bases at J, leaving 9 bases unmatched. This CDR3 region has 16 residues. CDR1 LNHDA and CDR2 SQIVND come from the germline V gene (reference sequence). The DNA for the CDR3 is TGTGCCAGTAGTACGTATGGAGGGGGCATCAATCAGCCCCAGCATTTT. It translates to CASSTYGGGINQPQHF.

This clonotype has a count of ten or more. The chain employs TRBV5-1 and TRBJ2-7; D is undetermined. V lost 0 bases and J lost 5, with 9 bases in between. CDR3 size: 13 residues. Germline V gives CDR1 SGHRS, CDR2 YFSETQ. The CDR3 protein is CASSLVQNDEQYF. In DNA, the CDR3 is TGCGCCAGCAGCTTGGTACAGAACGACGAGCAGTACTTC.

This clonotype showed up many times. CDR3 in DNA: TGTGCCAGCAGCCTCTCCCTGTCTAGCGGTAGCTCCTACAATGAGCAGTTCTTC. It specifies CASSLSLSSGSSYNEQFF. The chain combines TRBV11-2 with TRBJ2-1; TRBD2 matches 7 bases. The germline gives CDR1 SGHAT, CDR2 FQNNGV. This CDR3 spans 18 amino acids. The J segment lost 0 bases and the V segment lost 5 bases, leaving 13 bases of the junction unmatched.

This clonotype was observed many times. V is TRBV7-2 and J is TRBJ1-2; no reliable D call. Germline V gives CDR1 SGHTA, CDR2 FQGNSA. V gave up 6 bases and J gave up 8 bases, with 13 bases separating them. The CDR3 runs to 12 residues. CDR3 protein: CASRYRTEGYTF. CDR3 nucleotides: TGTGCCAGCAGGTATCGGACGGAAGGCTACACCTTC. Looking up the rest from reference TRBV7-2 and TRBJ1-2 gives the full variable domain: GAGVSQSPSNKVTEKGKDVELRCDPISGHTALYWYRQSLGQGLEFLIYFQGNSAPDKSGLPSDRFSAERTGGSVSTLTIQRTQQEDSAVYLCASRYRTEGYTFGSGTRLTVV.

The sample holds many counts of this clonotype. The chain is built from TRBV20-1 and TRBJ2-3; tentatively, D is TRBD1 or TRBD2 (6 bases each). The length of the CDR3 is 15 residues. The V gene's germline CDR1 is DFQATT and CDR2 SNEGSKA (reference sequence). Trimming left V 3 bases short and J 2 bases short, with 15 bases between. The CDR3 reads CSASPRGRNTDTQYF. For the CDR3, the DNA is TGCAGTGCTAGTCCCCGGGGGCGGAACACAGATACGCAGTATTTT.